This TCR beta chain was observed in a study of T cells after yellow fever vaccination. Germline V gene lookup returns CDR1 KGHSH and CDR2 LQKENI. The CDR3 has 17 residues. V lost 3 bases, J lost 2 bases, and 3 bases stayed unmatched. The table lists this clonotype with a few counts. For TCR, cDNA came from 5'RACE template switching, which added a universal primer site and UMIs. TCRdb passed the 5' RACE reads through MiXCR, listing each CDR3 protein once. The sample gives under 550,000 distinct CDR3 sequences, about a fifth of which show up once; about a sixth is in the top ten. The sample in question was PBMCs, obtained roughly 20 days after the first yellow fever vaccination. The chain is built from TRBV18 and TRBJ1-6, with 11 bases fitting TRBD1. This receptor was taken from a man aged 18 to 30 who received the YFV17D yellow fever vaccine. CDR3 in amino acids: CASSPWTGGTYNSPLHF. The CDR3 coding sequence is TGTGCCAGCTCACCCTGGACAGGGGGCACCTATAATTCACCCCTCCACTTT.